The present T cell receptor beta chain was sequenced within a study of T cells after yellow fever vaccination. Study observations and caveats: Although the secondary response was weaker, it peaked faster, at day 5 versus 15. Primary-vaccination clones mostly resurfaced post-booster (96% CD4, roughly 90% CD8). Any FACS-sorted repertoire could hold abundant clonotypes that contaminate it from the bulk population.

This clonotype appeared a few times. Its target is unknown. MiXCR was run by TCRdb on the 5' RACE reads, yielding one entry per CDR3 protein. The table has 60,000 to 75,000 distinct CDR3 sequences, approximately 7% seen once; the top ten hold approximately 35%. The source of this sequence is a man in his late teens or twenties who received the YFV17D yellow fever vaccine. The starting material was CD8+ T cells sorted from PBMCs, obtained about 49 days after the first yellow fever vaccination.

Here the CDR3 reads CASSLWDRGNTEAFF. The CDR3 DNA reads as TGTGCCAGCAGTCTGTGGGACAGGGGAAACACTGAAGCTTTCTTT. The chain uses TRBV12-3 or TRBV12-4 and TRBJ1-1; 10 bases are a match to TRBD1. The CDR3 loop spans 15 amino acids. The ends lost 5 bases at V and 2 bases at J; junction bases unmatched: 5.